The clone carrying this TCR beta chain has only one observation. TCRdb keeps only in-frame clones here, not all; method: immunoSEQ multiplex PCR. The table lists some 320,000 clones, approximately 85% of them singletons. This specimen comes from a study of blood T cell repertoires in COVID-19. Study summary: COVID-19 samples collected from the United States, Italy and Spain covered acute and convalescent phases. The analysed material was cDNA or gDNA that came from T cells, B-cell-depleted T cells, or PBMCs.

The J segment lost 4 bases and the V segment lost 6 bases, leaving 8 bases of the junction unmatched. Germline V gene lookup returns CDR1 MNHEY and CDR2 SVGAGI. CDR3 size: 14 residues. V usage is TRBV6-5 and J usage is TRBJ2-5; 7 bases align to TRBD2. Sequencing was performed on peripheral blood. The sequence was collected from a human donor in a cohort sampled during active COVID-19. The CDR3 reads CASRVDREAETQYF. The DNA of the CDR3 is TGTGCCAGCAGGGTAGACCGGGAGGCAGAGACCCAGTACTTC.